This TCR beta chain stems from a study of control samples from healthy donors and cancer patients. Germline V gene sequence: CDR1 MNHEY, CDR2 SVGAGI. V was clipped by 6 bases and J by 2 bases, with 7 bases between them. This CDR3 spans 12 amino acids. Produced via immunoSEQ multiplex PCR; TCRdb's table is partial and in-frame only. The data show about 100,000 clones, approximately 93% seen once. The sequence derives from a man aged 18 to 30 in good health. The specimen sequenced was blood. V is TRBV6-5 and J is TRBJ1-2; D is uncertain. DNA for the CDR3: TGTGCCAGCAGCTTAGACAACTATGGCTACACCTTC. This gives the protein CASSLDNYGYTF.